These 21 T cell receptor beta chains came from one sample sequenced in a study of blood T cell repertoires in COVID-19. Using immunoSEQ multiplex PCR, the repertoire was profiled, and TCRdb retains in-frame clones only, with some absent. Here the sample spans 350,000 to 450,000 clones, approximately 91% being singletons. The sequenced material came from PBMCs or T cells enriched from blood (not recorded which). These receptors all come from a woman aged 35 to 49 who had been exposed to COVID-19.

The table lists this clone with a count of one. The CDR3 here is CASSLSGGGYNEQFF. The DNA for the CDR3 is TGTGCCAGCAGTCTGAGCGGGGGGGGCTACAATGAGCAGTTCTTC. V usage is TRBV3-1 (or the pseudogene TRBV3-2) and J usage is TRBJ2-1; TRBD2 agrees at 10 bases. This CDR3 spans 15 amino acids. Germline trimming cut 6 bases from V and 3 bases from J; bases unmatched to any gene: 5. The germline gives CDR1 LGHDT, CDR2 YNNKEL (reference sequence).

The count of this clone is one. This chain uses TRBV9 with TRBJ2-1; TRBD2 matches at 8 bases. Germline V gives CDR1 SGDLS, CDR2 YYNGEE. V trimming: 4 bases; J trimming: 3 bases; junction bases outside the gene matches: 9. The CDR3 runs to 16 residues. The CDR3 loop reads CASSLGTSPYYNEQFF. Here the CDR3 DNA reads TGTGCCAGCAGCCTAGGGACTAGTCCCTACTACAATGAGCAGTTCTTC.

The chain is built from TRBV5-4 and TRBJ1-2; D gene uncertain. The CDR3 loop spans 14 amino acids. CDR1 and CDR2 (germline): SGHNT, YYREEE (reference sequence). Deletions cut 1 base from V and 4 bases from J, with 11 bases between. The CDR3 bases are TGTGCCAGCAGCTTGATAGGCGGGAGCTATGGCTACACCTTC. Amino acid sequence: CASSLIGGSYGYTF.

This clone was seen only a few times. The chain couples TRBV27 to TRBJ1-2, with D uncertain. This CDR3 spans 13 amino acids. The V and J ends lost 6 bases and 5 bases respectively, with 13 bases between them. Per germline, CDR1 MNHEY and CDR2 SMNVEV (reference sequence). The CDR3 DNA reads TGTGCCAGCAGCCCTGGCCCGGGGTATGGCTACACCTTC. Amino acids: CASSPGPGYGYTF.

V usage is TRBV7-9 and J usage is TRBJ2-3; 11 bases are a match to TRBD2. The CDR3 spans 14 residues. V dropped 5 bases and J dropped 3; count of bases not matched to a gene: 1. CDR1 and CDR2 (germline): SEHNR, FQNEAQ (reference sequence). In nucleotides, the CDR3 is TGTGCCAGCAGCCCTAGCGGGAGGACAGATACGCAGTATTTT. Amino acid sequence: CASSPSGRTDTQYF.

The chain carries TRBV19 and TRBJ1-5; D gene uncertain. Deletions cut 5 bases from V and 2 bases from J, with 10 bases between. This CDR3 region has 14 residues. Germline assignment: CDR1 LNHDA and CDR2 SQIVND (reference sequence). CDR3 bases: TGTGCCAGTAGTCTCGCGGGAGGCAATCAGCCCCAGCATTTT. It yields the protein CASSLAGGNQPQHF.

The chain combines TRBV15 with TRBJ1-5, with 10 bases matching TRBD1. V was clipped by 0 bases and J by 0 bases; unmatched bases: 11. The CDR3 is 20 residues long. Looked up from germline, CDR1 is LNHNV and CDR2 is YYDKDF (reference sequence). The CDR3 DNA sequence: TGTGCCACCAGCAGAGAGTTTCCCGGGACAGGGGCCTATAGCAATCAGCCCCAGCATTTT. It translates to CATSREFPGTGAYSNQPQHF.

This chain connects TRBV11-2 to TRBJ1-3, with 11 positions matching TRBD1. V was clipped by 6 bases and J by 4 bases; unmatched bases: 8. Per the germline V gene, CDR1 is SGHAT and CDR2 is FQNNGV. This CDR3 contains 16 residues. The CDR3 bases are TGTGCCAGCAGTATCGGACAGGGGGCAGGAGGAAACACCATATATTTT. Translated: CASSIGQGAGGNTIYF.

Details on this clone: One junction end does not reproduce the germline sequence, and a read error may be involved. The V call is TRBV6-5, the J call TRBJ1-2, with TRBD1 matching 10 bases. CDR1 and CDR2 (germline): MNHEY, SVGAGI. This CDR3 region has 14 residues. The CDR3 loop reads CASSWTGGNNGYTF. The CDR3 nucleotides are TGTGCCAGCAGCTGGACAGGGGGTAACAATGGCTACACCTTC.

The V and J genes are TRBV7-2 and TRBJ1-5, with D uncertain. CDR3 size: 15 residues. The germline V gene has CDR1 SGHTA and CDR2 FQGNSA. V was shortened by 2 bases and J by 0 bases, with 8 bases between the two germline ends. The CDR3 here is CASSLTENSNQPQHF. The CDR3 DNA reads TGTGCCAGCAGCTTAACAGAGAATAGCAATCAGCCCCAGCATTTT.

V gene TRBV6-5 combines with J gene TRBJ2-5; 11 bases fit TRBD2. This CDR3 has 14 amino acids. Germline values: CDR1 MNHEY, CDR2 SVGAGI. Germline trimming cut 10 bases from V and 4 bases from J; bases unmatched to any gene: 8. The DNA for the CDR3 is TGTGCCACCTTAGCGGGAGGGCCTCGAGAGACCCAGTACTTC. Its translation is CATLAGGPRETQYF.

This rearrangement joins TRBV19 to TRBJ2-2, with D perhaps TRBD1 (5 bases). Deletions cut 5 bases from V and 3 bases from J, with 13 bases between. The CDR3 extends over 15 amino acids. Germline lookup yields CDR1 LNHDA and CDR2 SQIVND (reference sequence). CDR3: CASSLTLRDTGELFF. For the CDR3, the DNA is TGTGCCAGTAGTTTGACCCTCAGGGACACCGGGGAGCTGTTTTTT.

In its sample, this clone was seen many times. The sample contains more than one DNA sequence encoding this CDR3. This chain links TRBV10-3 with TRBJ1-1; TRBD1 might be the D (5 bases). Between the trimmed V and J ends, which lost 3 bases and 5 bases, there was a span of 10 bases. CDR1 ENHRY and CDR2 SYGVKD come from the germline V gene. The length of the CDR3 is 13 residues. CDR3 sequence: CAISDRVETEAFF. The CDR3 bases are TGTGCCATCAGTGACAGGGTGGAGACTGAAGCTTTCTTT.

The chain joins TRBV6-5 to TRBJ2-7; possible D gene TRBD2, 6 bases. The CDR3 length is 13 residues. V was shortened by 7 bases and J by 3 bases, with 13 bases between the two germline ends. Germline assignment: CDR1 MNHEY and CDR2 SVGAGI. The CDR3 protein is CASTAAGGYEQYF. CDR3 DNA sequence: TGTGCCAGCACCGCAGCCGGGGGCTACGAGCAGTACTTC.

V and J are TRBV10-1 and TRBJ1-1; no reliable D call. Trimming left V 0 bases short and J 0 bases short, with 8 bases between. Germline V gene lookup returns CDR1 WNHNN and CDR2 SYGVQD (reference sequence). This CDR3 is 15 amino acids long. The CDR3 spells CASSESRQLNTEAFF. The DNA of the CDR3 is TGCGCCAGCAGTGAGTCGAGGCAGCTGAACACTGAAGCTTTCTTT.

This chain links TRBV5-1 with TRBJ2-1; 8 nucleotides align to TRBD2. The junction had 2 bases not matched to a gene; V was cut back by 1 base and J by 2 bases. Germline CDR1 SGHRS, CDR2 YFSETQ. The CDR3 is 15 residues long. The CDR3 region is CASSLTSGTYNEQFF. The CDR3 DNA sequence: TGCGCCAGCAGCTTGACTAGCGGTACCTACAATGAGCAGTTCTTC.

This chain uses TRBV7-9 with TRBJ2-1, with 7 bases fitting TRBD2. The CDR3 has 18 residues. V lost 3 bases, J lost 0 bases, and 11 bases stayed unmatched. Germline V lookup: CDR1 SEHNR, CDR2 FQNEAQ (reference sequence). This CDR3 is CASSFPPSGASSYNEQFF. DNA for the CDR3: TGTGCCAGCAGCTTCCCGCCTAGCGGAGCTAGCTCCTACAATGAGCAGTTCTTC.

This chain connects TRBV5-1 to TRBJ1-2, with a possible D match to TRBD1 (5 bases). The CDR3 has 16 residues. Germline values: CDR1 SGHRS, CDR2 YFSETQ. Trimming cost V 4 bases and J 0 bases, with 16 bases left between them. CDR3: CASSLPSGSANYGYTF. CDR3 coding DNA: TGCGCCAGCAGCCTCCCTTCAGGGTCCGCTAACTATGGCTACACCTTC.

The chain joins TRBV19 to TRBJ1-2, with 8 positions matching TRBD1. The V gene's germline CDR1 is LNHDA and CDR2 SQIVND (reference sequence). The CDR3 sequence is 16 residues long. V lost 5 bases, J lost 7 bases, and 15 bases stayed unmatched. CDR3 nucleotide sequence: TGTGCCAGTAGTCCGAGCATCGATCAGGGGGCTGCTGGCTACACCTTC. It yields the protein CASSPSIDQGAAGYTF.

This clone has more than one count but fewer than ten. The chain couples TRBV14 to TRBJ2-3; D perhaps matches TRBD2 (6 bases). CDR3 length: 17 amino acids. Germline CDR1 SGHDN, CDR2 FVKESK. The V and J ends lost 1 base and 0 bases respectively, with 14 bases between them. CDR3 nucleotides: TGTGCCAGCAGCCAAGGGCTTAGCGGCTCTAGCACAGATACGCAGTATTTT. Protein product: CASSQGLSGSSTDTQYF.

This chain links TRBV5-5 with TRBJ2-7; D might be TRBD2 (7 bases). This CDR3 has 16 amino acids. V was clipped by 0 bases and J by 5 bases, with 18 bases between them. CDR1 is SGHKS, CDR2 YYEKEE, per germline (reference sequence). CDR3: CASSLAFGGAKNEQYF. The DNA for the CDR3 is TGTGCCAGCAGCTTGGCATTTGGGGGGGCCAAGAACGAGCAGTACTTC.